These T cell receptor beta chains were read from a single sample in a study of blood T cells in healthy people across ages. TCRdb fed the 5' RACE reads into MiXCR, producing one record per CDR3 protein. The sample holds 1.5 million to 2 million distinct CDR3 sequences, about 50% seen once. Source material: blood. The origin of the receptors is a woman aged 40 to 49 in good health. CDR3s include the opening cysteine and the closing phenylalanine or tryptophan. A D gene is named only where the DNA matches it firmly. Clone size is not always given. Where it is, it says once, few, many or a class for expanded clones.

>TRBJ2-5|TRBD2|TRBV28|.
CATTSGNYERYF
TGTGCCACTACTAGCGGGAACTACGAGCGGTACTTC
>TRBJ2-7|TRBD1|TRBV10-3|few
CAIRGTDTYEQYF
TGTGCCATCAGAGGGACAGACACCTACGAGCAGTACTTC
>TRBJ1-2|.|TRBV15|few
CATSRKGVGGYTF
TGTGCCACCAGCAGAAAGGGGGTGGGAGGCTACACCTTC
>TRBJ1-1|.|TRBV10-3|.
CAISEVAGNEAFF
TGTGCCATCAGTGAGGTAGCAGGCAATGAAGCTTTCTTT
>TRBJ2-7|.|TRBV7-9|.
CASDSISRYNEQYF
TGTGCCAGCGACTCTATTTCGCGATACAATGAGCAGTACTTC
>TRBJ1-6|TRBD1|TRBV20-1|.
CSARGGTGVSSYNSPLHF
TGCAGTGCTAGGGGGGGGACAGGGGTTAGCTCCTATAATTCACCCCTCCACTTT
>TRBJ1-4|TRBD1|TRBV18|many
CASSPGGGEKLFF
TGTGCCAGCAGCCCAGGGGGCGGTGAAAAACTGTTTTTT
>TRBJ2-3|TRBD2|TRBV2|.
CASSEMGLAGGTDTQYF
TGTGCCAGCAGTGAGATGGGACTAGCGGGCGGGACAGATACGCAGTATTTT
>TRBJ2-7|.|TRBV21-1|.
CALTAGGGVGNEQYF
TGTGCCCTCACCGCGGGGGGGGGTGTTGGCAATGAGCAGTACTTC
>TRBJ1-1|.|TRBV5-1|.
CASSPGRRTEMDTEAFF
TGCGCCAGCAGCCCCGGCCGGAGGACAGAAATGGACACTGAAGCTTTCTTT
>TRBJ1-5|.|TRBV6-2/TRBV6-3|once
CASSYPGSRRPQHF
TGTGCCAGCAGTTACCCGGGCAGCCGGCGGCCCCAGCATTTT
>TRBJ2-2|.|TRBV20-1|.
CSARDKEKGGELFF
TGCAGTGCTAGAGATAAGGAAAAGGGCGGGGAGCTGTTTTTT
>TRBJ2-7|.|TRBV12-3/TRBV12-4|few
CASSLGSGLSYEQYF
TGTGCCAGCAGTTTAGGGTCAGGCCTATCCTACGAGCAGTACTTC
>TRBJ2-5|TRBD1|TRBV7-2|few
CASSGVAGGQETQYF
TGTGCCAGCAGCGGGGTGGCAGGGGGACAAGAGACCCAGTACTTC
>TRBJ2-1|.|TRBV2|.
CASSGRGALYNEQFF
TGTGCCAGCAGTGGCCGGGGGGCCCTATACAATGAGCAGTTCTTC
>TRBJ2-3|TRBD2|TRBV20-1|.
CSASPAVRGADTQYF
TGCAGTGCCAGCCCGGCGGTCCGGGGGGCAGATACGCAGTATTTT
>TRBJ1-2|.|TRBV5-1|.
CASSLDGIYGYTF
TGCGCCAGCAGCTTGGATGGGATCTATGGCTACACCTTC
>TRBJ2-1|TRBD1|TRBV18|.
CASSPADRVYNEQFF
TGTGCCAGCTCACCGGCGGACAGGGTGTACAATGAGCAGTTCTTC
>TRBJ2-1|TRBD2|TRBV27|.
CASSPGLAINEQFF
TGTGCCAGCAGCCCGGGACTAGCTATAAATGAGCAGTTCTTC
>TRBJ1-2|.|TRBV9|few
CASSVWGGGYGYTF
TGTGCCAGCAGCGTGTGGGGGGGAGGCTATGGCTACACCTTC
>TRBJ2-1|TRBD1|TRBV6-5|few
CASSRDRASFNEQFF
TGTGCCAGCAGTCGGGACAGGGCCTCGTTTAATGAGCAGTTCTTC
>TRBJ2-1|.|TRBV6-2/TRBV6-3|.
CASRRGGGGAYNEQFF
TGTGCCAGCAGAAGGGGGGGCGGGGGCGCCTACAATGAGCAGTTCTTC
>TRBJ2-7|.|TRBV6-1|.
CASSEGPGAYSYEQYF
TGTGCCAGCAGTGAGGGACCCGGGGCCTACTCCTACGAGCAGTACTTC
>TRBJ1-1|.|TRBV29-1|.
CSVEDGQTEAFF
TGCAGCGTTGAAGACGGGCAGACTGAAGCTTTCTTT
>TRBJ1-4|TRBD1|TRBV9|.
CASSPRTGYANEKLFF
TGTGCCAGCAGCCCTCGGACAGGGTACGCTAATGAAAAACTGTTTTTT
>TRBJ2-3|.|TRBV7-9|.
CASRKWEPSTDTQYF
TGTGCCAGCAGGAAGTGGGAGCCTAGCACAGATACGCAGTATTTT
>TRBJ2-1|TRBD1|TRBV5-1|.
CASSLRGGTGYNEQFF
TGCGCCAGCAGCTTGCGAGGCGGGACAGGTTACAATGAGCAGTTCTTC
>TRBJ2-3|TRBD2|TRBV18|.
CASSPPSGAGDTQYF
TGTGCCAGCTCACCTCCTAGCGGAGCTGGGGATACGCAGTATTTT
>TRBJ2-7|.|TRBV6-2/TRBV6-3|.
CATASRGEQYF
TGTGCCACCGCATCCAGGGGCGAGCAGTACTTC
>TRBJ2-7|TRBD1|TRBV9|few
CASSERQGGTYEQYF
TGTGCCAGCAGCGAAAGACAGGGGGGGACCTACGAGCAGTACTTC
>TRBJ2-5|.|TRBV5-1|.
CASSLTGGGLQETQYF
TGCGCCAGCAGCTTGACAGGCGGGGGCCTCCAAGAGACCCAGTACTTC
>TRBJ2-1|.|TRBV7-3|few
CASSLGPGSEQFF
TGTGCCAGCAGCTTAGGACCAGGGAGTGAGCAGTTCTTC
>TRBJ1-2|TRBD1|TRBV29-1|few
CSVEDGQGTNYGYTF
TGCAGCGTTGAAGACGGACAGGGGACTAACTATGGCTACACCTTC
>TRBJ2-3|TRBD2|TRBV20-1|.
CSAIAGPTDTQYF
TGCAGTGCCATAGCGGGGCCCACAGATACGCAGTATTTT
>TRBJ2-5|.|TRBV20-1|.
CSAPLPWDTGETQYF
TGCAGTGCCCCCCTTCCGTGGGACACAGGGGAGACCCAGTACTTC
>TRBJ2-2|.|TRBV11-2|.
CASSRGGNTGELFF
TGTGCCAGCAGCCGGGGAGGGAACACCGGGGAGCTGTTTTTT
>TRBJ2-7|TRBD1|TRBV28|.
CASSSLRTGVYEQYF
TGTGCCAGCAGTTCGCTTAGGACAGGGGTTTACGAGCAGTACTTC